This TCR beta chain was identified during a study of technical replicates of blood from a handful of donors. CDR1 and CDR2 from the germline V gene are MNHEY and SMNVEV (reference sequence). The CDR3 loop spans 14 amino acids. The V and J ends lost 7 bases and 4 bases, in that order; junction bases with no gene match: 7. The method was immunoSEQ multiplex PCR; TCRdb's version includes in-frame clones alone and lacks a portion of them. The repertoire holds about 70,000 clones, roughly 92% seen once, with around 0.37% in the top ten. The V gene is TRBV27, the J gene TRBJ2-7; 10 bases are a match to TRBD2. The sequenced sample was T cells isolated from PBMCs. The sequence came from a human donor in good health. The CDR3 DNA reads TGTGCCAGCACCATAGCGGGAGGTCTGTACGAGCAGTACTTC. Its translation: CASTIAGGLYEQYF.